This TCR beta chain stems from a study of blood T cell repertoires in COVID-19. The J segment lost 6 bases and the V segment lost 4 bases, leaving 16 bases of the junction unmatched. The CDR3 runs to 16 residues. CDR1 and CDR2 (germline): SQVTM, ANQGSEA. The repertoire was sequenced with immunoSEQ multiplex PCR; TCRdb's copy has only in-frame clones and lacks some. Of about 110,000 clones in the sample, 84% were seen once. This receptor was identified in a woman older than 75 with active or convalescent COVID-19. Sample: peripheral blood. The chain joins TRBV29-1 to TRBJ1-1, with TRBD1 matching 8 bases. The DNA for the CDR3 is TGCAGCGTTGCAGTCGGGACATCAGGGGGCCTCGCTGAAGCTTTCTTT. It encodes CSVAVGTSGGLAEAFF.